The sequence of this T cell receptor (beta chain) was determined in a study of blood T cell repertoires in COVID-19. Study overall: COVID-19 samples collected from the United States, Italy and Spain covered acute and convalescent phases. PBMCs, B-cell-depleted T cells, or T cells were the source of the cDNA or gDNA that made up the material.

From germline, CDR1 is SGHRS and CDR2 YFSETQ. Trimming shortened V by 4 bases and J by 9 bases, and 11 bases separated the two germline ends. This CDR3 has 12 residues. How the authors handled the data: Amplification from reference gene primers served as the basis for estimated nucleated cell counts. Assay: immunoSEQ multiplex PCR; the TCRdb copy retains only in-frame clones and omits some. The DNA gave D and trimming, while V, J and clone size come from that table. The table shows fewer than 120,000 clones, with 70% to 90% occurring only once. The chain carries TRBV5-1 and TRBJ1-5, with a tentative D call TRBD1 (5 bases). The specimen was peripheral blood. The clonotype was recovered from a human donor in a cohort sampled during active COVID-19. CDR3 in DNA: TGCGCCAGCAGCGTCGACGGGGGGCCCCAGCATTTT. Its protein product is CASSVDGGPQHF.